The entry below describes one T cell receptor (beta chain). This entry belongs to a study of control samples from healthy donors and cancer patients. Method: immunoSEQ multiplex PCR; TCRdb's copy keeps in-frame clones and lacks some. The sample records fewer than 85,000 clones, around 91% being singletons. Per the germline V gene, CDR1 is MDHEN and CDR2 is SYDVKM. The CDR3 consists of 11 residues. Trimming removed 6 bases from V and 6 bases from J, with 9 bases in between. The genes are TRBV28 and TRBJ2-7; D is undetermined. Sequenced material: blood. The clonotype was recovered from a man younger than 45 in good health. The chain's CDR3 is CASRSLGEQYF. The CDR3 DNA is TGTGCCAGCAGAAGTCTCGGCGAGCAGTACTTC.